This entry concerns a single TCR beta chain. No antigen is known for it. The input lacks base qualities; no much larger clone sits a single base away. Genomic DNA was isolated using the Qiagen DNeasy kit from unsorted PBMCs as well as from negatively selected CD4+ and CD8+ fractions. TCR beta CDR3 regions were amplified by immunoSEQ multiplex PCR using primers annealing to V and J segments. Amplification bias was minimized using a synthetic immune receptor repertoire, and residual bias was removed computationally after sequencing. Under the source paper's analysis protocol: Repertoire diversity was quantified as the Shannon entropy index using custom Python scripts. Unsorted, CD4+ and CD8+ repertoires were examined separately, except in combined analyses, for which CD4+ and CD8+ sequences were merged in silico. A clone was considered expanded if an increase in frequency of at least 2-fold after treatment relative to C1D1 was found, and a pseudocount of 0.5 was applied to clones undetected at baseline. Singleton clones were defined as clones with 0 or 1 copy at C1D1, and non-singleton clones were defined as clones with 2 or more copies. Clones expanded in unsorted samples were annotated as CD4+, CD8+ or unknown by matching protein sequences in sorted samples from the same patient. Diversity changes from C1D1 to C4D1 were tested in paired samples using Wilcoxon tests. The clones in this table, taken by TCRdb from immuneACCESS, are in-frame only. Not every clone is retained; where verified, under half of the shortfall comes from an unresolved V gene, and the cause of the rest is unknown. For V, J and clone size, that table is used; D and trimming come from the DNA. This sample is represented by more than 90,000 clones; roughly 80% of them were singletons. 15% to 20% of the sample belongs to the ten largest clones.

This sample stems from a study of PD-1 blockade in classical Hodgkin lymphoma (dated by TCRdb to about 2020). Study-level background: Nivolumab dosing was 3 mg/kg intravenously every 2 weeks, continuing until either disease progression or unacceptable toxicity. The study used CyTOF and TCR beta sequencing to define a peripheral blood immune signature of response to PD-1 blockade in classical Hodgkin lymphoma.

Sample time point, as interpreted from the label and publication: cycle 2 day 1 (C2D1) of nivolumab. Relapse after autologous stem cell transplantation had occurred in all trial patients, and cohorts A, B and C were distinguished by prior brentuximab vedotin exposure. The trial cohort was composed of 56 patients with relapsed/refractory classical Hodgkin lymphoma, for whom complete response, partial response or progressive disease was recorded as best overall response. In the multi-cohort phase II CheckMate 205 trial, trial patients received single-agent nivolumab. An independent review committee assessed best overall response by applying the 2007 International Working Group response criteria. Trial PBMCs were collected just before the start of nivolumab (C1D1) and during therapy at cycle 2 day 1 and cycle 4 day 1. Peripheral blood was collected in 8 mL Vacutainer Cell Preparation Tubes, from which PBMCs were isolated by centrifugation and then cryopreserved.

What the study reported, not specific to this receptor: Trial patients achieving complete response had baseline diversity similar to newly diagnosed patients, whereas partial responders and progressors had significantly lower diversity. Lower diversity was observed in patients in whom nivolumab was started less than 1 year after ASCT, and these patients were excluded from later analyses so that confounding by immune reconstitution would be avoided. CD4+ but not CD8+ TCR diversity rose significantly by C4D1 (p=0.0027 vs p=0.16), most apparent in complete responders (p=0.02). Baseline TCR diversity was reported to be lower in newly diagnosed patients than in healthy donors, and even lower in relapsed/refractory patients. Only a single clinical trial cohort was studied, and what caused the repertoire differences, possibly disease activity or prior therapy, remained undefined.

The germline V gene supplies CDR1 ENHRY and CDR2 SYGVKD. From cysteine to phenylalanine, the CDR3 is 14 amino acids long. Kept here is only the CDR3 DNA, which spans 42 bases and is read in frame from base 1. Unmatched junction bases come to 3, with V trimmed by 2 bases and J by 8 bases. The input for sequencing was peripheral blood mononuclear cells (PBMCs), taken before the second cycle of nivolumab. Here the chain combines TRBV10-3 and TRBJ1-4, with 9 bases in between that match TRBD1. This clonotype was sampled from a human donor with classical Hodgkin lymphoma. CDR3 loop: CAISETGTGEKLFF. The bases are TGTGCCATCAGTGAGACCGGGACAGGGGAAAAACTGTTTTTT.